The rows below give T cell receptor beta chains drawn from one sample of a study of circulating and synovial CD4+ cells in juvenile arthritis. The method was immunoSEQ multiplex PCR; TCRdb's version includes in-frame clones alone and lacks a portion of them. The sample has fewer than 40,000 clones; roughly 96% are singletons. Sequencing used CD4+ T cells from blood. The receptors were gathered from a human donor with juvenile idiopathic arthritis. CDR3s include the opening cysteine and the closing phenylalanine or tryptophan. D genes are given only for firm matches. Clone size is shown for a subset of rows, as once, few, many or a class of expanded clone.

v_gene,d_gene,j_gene,abundance,CDR3nt,CDR3aa
TRBV5-6,-,TRBJ1-2,-,TGTGCCAGCAGCTCTGCGGTAGTGACGGCTAACTATGGCTACACCTTC,CASSSAVVTANYGYTF
TRBV4-1,-,TRBJ1-4,few,TGCGCCAGCAGAGGCCTAGGGAGGAATGAAAAACTGTTTTTT,CASRGLGRNEKLFF
TRBV11-2,-,TRBJ2-3,-,TGTGCCAGCAGCCTGAACAGGGTTAGCACAGATACGCAGTATTTT,CASSLNRVSTDTQYF
TRBV11-1,TRBD1,TRBJ2-5,-,TGTGCCAGCAGCTTAGGAGACAGGGCCCAAGAGACCCAGTACTTC,CASSLGDRAQETQYF
TRBV5-1,-,TRBJ2-7,-,TGCGCCAGCAGCCTTAGGGGCCAGCCAGAAGAGCAGTACTTC,CASSLRGQPEEQYF
TRBV7-2,TRBD2,TRBJ2-3,-,TGTGCCAGCAGCCCGTCGACTAGCGGGGGGTTTATGGATACGCAGTATTTT,CASSPSTSGGFMDTQYF
TRBV19,-,TRBJ1-4,few,TGTGCCAGTAGTATACGCACAGGGAGAGATGAAAAACTGTTTTTT,CASSIRTGRDEKLFF
TRBV15,-,TRBJ2-5,-,TGTGCCACCAGTGGGGGGGCCCAAGAGACCCAGTACTTC,CATSGGAQETQYF
TRBV7-2,TRBD1,TRBJ1-4,-,TGTGCCAGCAGCTTAGATCCCCAGGGGGTTAGGGAAAAACTGTTTTTT,CASSLDPQGVREKLFF
TRBV27,TRBD1,TRBJ2-5,-,TGTGCCAGCCGTGGGACAGCGCAAGAGACCCAGTACTTC,CASRGTAQETQYF
TRBV14,-,TRBJ1-6,few,TGTGCCAGCAGCCAGTCGCCGGGAACCTCTAATTCCCCCCTCCACTTT,CASSQSPGTSNSPLHF
TRBV19,-,TRBJ1-2,-,TGTGCCAGTAGTATCGAACAGGGTCTAAGCTACACCTTC,CASSIEQGLSYTF
TRBV7-9,-,TRBJ2-1,-,TGTGCCAGCAGCTTAGACGGTTACAATGAGCAGTTCTTC,CASSLDGYNEQFF
TRBV6-4,-,TRBJ2-7,-,TGTGCCAGGAGTCGGACACTTAGTTCCTACGAGCAGTACTTC,CARSRTLSSYEQYF
TRBV5-1,TRBD1,TRBJ2-3,-,TGCGCCAGCAGTTTAGGACAGGGCTATCTGGATACGCAGTATTTT,CASSLGQGYLDTQYF
TRBV19,TRBD1,TRBJ1-1,-,TGTGCCAGTAGGCGATCCGGGACAGGGGGCACTGAAGCTTTCTTT,CASRRSGTGGTEAFF
TRBV5-1,-,TRBJ1-1,-,TGCGCCAGCAGCTCTCAGGGGTTGAACACTGAAGCTTTCTTT,CASSSQGLNTEAFF
TRBV2,-,TRBJ1-2,-,TGTGCCAGCAAAACGGAGGCAGGGGAGAGCTATGGCTACACCTTC,CASKTEAGESYGYTF
TRBV25-1,TRBD1,TRBJ2-5,-,TGTGCCAGCAGTCTCGATCCGGGACAGGGGGAAGAGACCCAGTACTTC,CASSLDPGQGEETQYF
TRBV19,-,TRBJ1-1,few,TGTGCCAGTAGTATCGGAGTTCAGACTGAAGCTTTCTTT,CASSIGVQTEAFF
TRBV5-1,-,TRBJ1-1,-,TGCGCCAGCAGCTTGCAGGGGCGTAACACTGAAGCTTTCTTT,CASSLQGRNTEAFF
TRBV30,TRBD1,TRBJ1-6,-,TGTGCCTGGAGCCTTTTTTACCTCCGGGACAGGGACAATAATTCACCCCTCCACTTT,CAWSLFYLRDRDNNSPLHF
TRBV6-1,TRBD1,TRBJ2-7,-,TGTGCCAGCAGTCCATCCTTCGGACAGGGCTACGAGCAGTACTTC,CASSPSFGQGYEQYF
TRBV2,TRBD1,TRBJ1-1,-,TGTGCCAGCAGACCGGACAGGGCACCTGAAGCTTTCTTT,CASRPDRAPEAFF
TRBV28,-,TRBJ1-5,-,TGTGCCAGCAGTTTAGGCAGGGTTGGCAATCAGCCCCAGCATTTT,CASSLGRVGNQPQHF
TRBV18,-,TRBJ1-1,once,TGTGCCAGCTCACCACCGGCGGGAATGAACACTGAAGCTTTCTTT,CASSPPAGMNTEAFF
TRBV19,TRBD1,TRBJ1-4,-,TGTGCCAGTAGGAGGACAGGGGGTAATGAAAAACTGTTTTTT,CASRRTGGNEKLFF
TRBV14,-,TRBJ1-2,-,TGTGCCAGCAGCCAAGATGCAGGGGTTAACTATGGCTACACCTTC,CASSQDAGVNYGYTF
TRBV7-9,TRBD2,TRBJ2-1,-,TGTGCCAGCAGCTTACAACTAGCGGTCAATGAGCAGTTCTTC,CASSLQLAVNEQFF
TRBV7-3,TRBD1,TRBJ1-6,-,TGTGCCAGCAGCAGCGACAGGGAATCACCCCTCCACTTT,CASSSDRESPLHF
TRBV28,-,TRBJ1-2,-,TGTGCCAGCAGGGCGGCTAACTATGGCTACACCTTC,CASRAANYGYTF
TRBV28,-,TRBJ1-1,-,TGTGCCAGCAGTGGGGCTGGGACATTGAACACTGAAGCTTTCTTT,CASSGAGTLNTEAFF
TRBV6-1,-,TRBJ1-1,-,TGTGCCAGCAGTGAAGCGGGGAGACGGAACACTGAAGCTTTCTTT,CASSEAGRRNTEAFF
TRBV5-1,-,TRBJ2-6,-,TGCGCCAGCAGCCTTAGCTCTGGGGCCAACGTCCTGACTTTC,CASSLSSGANVLTF
TRBV6-1,-,TRBJ2-5,-,TGTGCCAGCAGTATCGGGGGGCCCCAAGAGACCCAGTACTTC,CASSIGGPQETQYF